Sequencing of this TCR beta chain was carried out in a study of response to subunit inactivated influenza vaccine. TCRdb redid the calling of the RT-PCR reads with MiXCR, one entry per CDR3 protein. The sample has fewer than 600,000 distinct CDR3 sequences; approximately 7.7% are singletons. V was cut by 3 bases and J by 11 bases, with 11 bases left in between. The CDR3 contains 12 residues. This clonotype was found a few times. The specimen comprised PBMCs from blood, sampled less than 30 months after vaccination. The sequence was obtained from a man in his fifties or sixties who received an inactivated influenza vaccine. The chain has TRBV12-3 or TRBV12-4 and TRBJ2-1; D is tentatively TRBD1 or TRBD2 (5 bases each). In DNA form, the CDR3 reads TGTGCCAGCAGTTTTCTCCAGGGACAGCAGTTCTTC. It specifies CASSFLQGQQFF.